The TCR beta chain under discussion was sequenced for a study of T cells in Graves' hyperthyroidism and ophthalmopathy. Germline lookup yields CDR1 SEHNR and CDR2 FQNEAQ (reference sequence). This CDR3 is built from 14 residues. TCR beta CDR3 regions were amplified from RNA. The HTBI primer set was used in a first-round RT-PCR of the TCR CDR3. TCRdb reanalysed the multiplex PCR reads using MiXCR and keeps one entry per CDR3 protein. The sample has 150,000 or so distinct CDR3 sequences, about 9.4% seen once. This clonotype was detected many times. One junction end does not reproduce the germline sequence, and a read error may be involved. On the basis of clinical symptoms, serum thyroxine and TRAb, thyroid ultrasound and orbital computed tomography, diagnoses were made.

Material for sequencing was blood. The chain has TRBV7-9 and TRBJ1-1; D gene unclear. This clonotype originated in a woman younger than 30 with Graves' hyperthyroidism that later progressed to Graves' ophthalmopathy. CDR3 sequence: CASSFSGGNSEAFF. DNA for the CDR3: TGTGCCAGCAGCTTCAGCGGCGGGAACTCTGAAGCTTTCTTT.